The sequence of this TCR beta chain was determined in a study of T cell repertoires in cytomegalovirus infection. Overall study: The public TCR beta signatures pointed to both CMV infection and matching HLA type.

TCRdb re-called the reads with MiXCR, one entry per CDR3 protein. Of hundreds of thousands of distinct CDR3 sequences listed, roughly 18% are singletons. This clonotype was recorded many times. The CDR3 spans 15 residues. Trimming cost V 6 bases and J 3 bases, with 15 bases left between them. CDR1 is SGHTA, CDR2 FQGNSA, per germline. V and J are TRBV7-2 and TRBJ2-1, with D perhaps matching TRBD1 (5 bases). This sequence originates from a human donor in good health (CMV status not recorded). Some clones in this sample may be carry-over from other donors' samples. The sequenced sample was PBMCs. Here the CDR3 DNA reads TGTGCCAGCAGTCCGAGTAGGGGATTCTACAATGAGCAGTTCTTC. Its translation is CASSPSRGFYNEQFF.